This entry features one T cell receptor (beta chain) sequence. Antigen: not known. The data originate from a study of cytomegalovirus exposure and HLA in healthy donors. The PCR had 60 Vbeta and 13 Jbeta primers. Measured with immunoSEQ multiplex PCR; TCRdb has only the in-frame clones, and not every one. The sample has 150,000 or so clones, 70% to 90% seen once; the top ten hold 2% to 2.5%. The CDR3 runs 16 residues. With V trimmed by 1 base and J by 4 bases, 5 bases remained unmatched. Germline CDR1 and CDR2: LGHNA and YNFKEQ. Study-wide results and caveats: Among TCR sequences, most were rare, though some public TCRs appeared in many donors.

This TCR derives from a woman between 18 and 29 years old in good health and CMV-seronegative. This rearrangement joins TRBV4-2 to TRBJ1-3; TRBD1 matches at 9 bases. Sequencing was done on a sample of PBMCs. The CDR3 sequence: CASSQVDRGSGNTIYF. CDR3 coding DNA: TGTGCCAGCAGCCAAGTCGACAGGGGGTCAGGAAACACCATATATTTT.